This is a list of T cell receptor beta chains from one sample in a study of blood T cell repertoires in COVID-19. Assay: immunoSEQ multiplex PCR; the TCRdb copy retains only in-frame clones and omits some. Among around 190,000 clones listed, around 83% were seen once. The sequenced sample was peripheral blood. These TCRs come from a human donor in a cohort sampled during active COVID-19. Both conserved end residues are part of each CDR3. Fields, in order: J gene, clone size, V gene, D gene, CDR3 protein, CDR3 DNA. D genes are given only for firm matches. Only some rows state a clone size, as once, few, many or a class for expanded clones.

J gene: TRBJ2-7; clone size: once; V gene: TRBV28; D gene: .; CDR3 protein: CASSLTQASSYEQYF; CDR3 DNA: TGTGCCAGCAGTTTAACACAGGCGAGCTCCTACGAGCAGTACTTC
J gene: TRBJ2-5; clone size: .; V gene: TRBV6-1; D gene: TRBD2; CDR3 protein: CASSDRLAGGETQYF; CDR3 DNA: TGTGCCAGCAGTGATCGGCTAGCGGGAGGAGAGACCCAGTACTTC
J gene: TRBJ2-5; clone size: .; V gene: TRBV20-1; D gene: .; CDR3 protein: CSASSRAQETQYF; CDR3 DNA: TGCAGTGCTAGTTCGCGGGCCCAAGAGACCCAGTACTTC
J gene: TRBJ2-1; clone size: .; V gene: TRBV28; D gene: TRBD2; CDR3 protein: CASSDSGSAYNEQFF; CDR3 DNA: TGTGCCAGCAGTGATAGCGGGAGTGCATACAATGAGCAGTTCTTC
J gene: TRBJ2-7; clone size: .; V gene: TRBV3-1/TRBV3-2; D gene: .; CDR3 protein: CASSQGLAAYEQYF; CDR3 DNA: TGTGCCAGCAGCCAAGGTTTGGCCGCCTACGAGCAGTACTTC
J gene: TRBJ1-6; clone size: .; V gene: TRBV10-3; D gene: TRBD1; CDR3 protein: CAISEGQGANSPLHF; CDR3 DNA: TGTGCCATCAGTGAGGGGCAGGGGGCTAATTCACCCCTCCACTTT
J gene: TRBJ1-1; clone size: few; V gene: TRBV3-1/TRBV3-2; D gene: TRBD1; CDR3 protein: CASSQLNRGTEAFF; CDR3 DNA: TGTGCCAGCAGCCAGCTGAACAGGGGCACTGAAGCTTTCTTT
J gene: TRBJ1-3; clone size: .; V gene: TRBV6-1; D gene: TRBD1; CDR3 protein: CASRSGTGAGNTIYF; CDR3 DNA: TGTGCCAGCAGGTCCGGGACAGGGGCTGGAAACACCATATATTTT
J gene: TRBJ2-1; clone size: .; V gene: TRBV29-1; D gene: TRBD2; CDR3 protein: CSVDGWEGRNEQFF; CDR3 DNA: TGCAGCGTTGATGGGTGGGAGGGCCGCAATGAGCAGTTCTTC
J gene: TRBJ2-1; clone size: once; V gene: TRBV5-5; D gene: TRBD2; CDR3 protein: CASSAGLAGVNEQFF; CDR3 DNA: TGTGCCAGCAGCGCGGGACTAGCGGGAGTCAATGAGCAGTTCTTC
J gene: TRBJ2-7; clone size: .; V gene: TRBV18; D gene: .; CDR3 protein: CASSPLRSTRGDEQYF; CDR3 DNA: TGTGCCAGCTCACCATTAAGGTCGACACGGGGTGACGAGCAGTACTTC
J gene: TRBJ2-1; clone size: .; V gene: TRBV2; D gene: .; CDR3 protein: CASSEYSTDNEQFF; CDR3 DNA: TGTGCCAGCAGTGAATATAGTACGGACAATGAGCAGTTCTTC
J gene: TRBJ2-1; clone size: few; V gene: TRBV28; D gene: TRBD1; CDR3 protein: CASSGTGFLNEQFF; CDR3 DNA: TGTGCCAGCTCCGGGACAGGGTTCTTGAATGAGCAGTTCTTC
J gene: TRBJ1-4; clone size: .; V gene: TRBV7-2; D gene: TRBD1; CDR3 protein: CASRRDREPTNEKLFF; CDR3 DNA: TGTGCCAGCAGACGTGACAGGGAGCCAACTAATGAAAAACTGTTTTTT
J gene: TRBJ2-1; clone size: .; V gene: TRBV18; D gene: .; CDR3 protein: CASSPMVASYNEQFF; CDR3 DNA: TGTGCCAGCTCACCAATGGTAGCGTCTTACAATGAGCAGTTCTTC
J gene: TRBJ1-5; clone size: .; V gene: TRBV28; D gene: TRBD1; CDR3 protein: CASSDSPTGGWGNQPQHF; CDR3 DNA: TGTGCCAGCAGTGACTCCCCGACAGGGGGCTGGGGCAATCAGCCCCAGCATTTT
J gene: TRBJ2-1; clone size: many; V gene: TRBV7-2; D gene: TRBD2; CDR3 protein: CASSSTSGRGRTLNEQFF; CDR3 DNA: TGTGCCAGCAGTTCGACTAGCGGGAGAGGGCGGACACTGAATGAGCAGTTCTTC
J gene: TRBJ2-3; clone size: .; V gene: TRBV10-2; D gene: TRBD2; CDR3 protein: CASSGTRGGKDTQYF; CDR3 DNA: TGCGCCAGCAGCGGGACTAGAGGAGGGAAGGATACGCAGTATTTT
J gene: TRBJ2-1; clone size: .; V gene: TRBV5-8; D gene: TRBD2; CDR3 protein: CASSLAGSGSNLYEQFF; CDR3 DNA: TGTGCCAGCAGCTTGGCCGGTAGCGGGAGTAACCTATATGAGCAGTTCTTC
J gene: TRBJ1-1; clone size: .; V gene: TRBV18; D gene: TRBD1; CDR3 protein: CASSQGTGNTEAFF; CDR3 DNA: TGTGCCAGCTCACAAGGGACAGGGAACACTGAAGCTTTCTTT
J gene: TRBJ2-7; clone size: .; V gene: TRBV19; D gene: .; CDR3 protein: CASSSGLEQYF; CDR3 DNA: TGTGCCAGTAGTTCTGGACTCGAGCAGTACTTC
J gene: TRBJ1-2; clone size: .; V gene: TRBV2; D gene: TRBD1; CDR3 protein: CASTKWGGTGKVLNGYTF; CDR3 DNA: TGTGCCAGCACCAAGTGGGGGGGGACAGGGAAAGTGCTTAATGGCTACACCTTC
J gene: TRBJ2-3; clone size: .; V gene: TRBV11-3; D gene: TRBD2; CDR3 protein: CASSPAGGGTDTQYF; CDR3 DNA: TGTGCCAGCAGCCCAGCGGGAGGCGGCACAGATACGCAGTATTTT
J gene: TRBJ2-2; clone size: .; V gene: TRBV6-6; D gene: TRBD1; CDR3 protein: CASSSRQGAPTGELFF; CDR3 DNA: TGTGCCAGCAGTTCCCGACAGGGGGCCCCCACCGGGGAGCTGTTTTTT
J gene: TRBJ2-1; clone size: .; V gene: TRBV7-6; D gene: .; CDR3 protein: CASSFQSYNEQFF; CDR3 DNA: TGTGCCAGCAGCTTTCAGTCCTACAATGAGCAGTTCTTC
J gene: TRBJ2-1; clone size: .; V gene: TRBV6-5; D gene: .; CDR3 protein: CASSLSESSYNEQFF; CDR3 DNA: TGTGCCAGCAGTCTTAGCGAGAGCTCCTACAATGAGCAGTTCTTC
J gene: TRBJ1-2; clone size: .; V gene: TRBV2; D gene: TRBD1; CDR3 protein: CASIRTGYYTF; CDR3 DNA: TGTGCCAGCATTAGGACAGGGTATTACACCTTC
J gene: TRBJ2-3; clone size: .; V gene: TRBV6-5; D gene: .; CDR3 protein: CASRPNNGDTQYF; CDR3 DNA: TGTGCCAGCAGACCCAATAACGGGGATACGCAGTATTTT
J gene: TRBJ1-5; clone size: .; V gene: TRBV28; D gene: .; CDR3 protein: CASSLDRPSNQPQHF; CDR3 DNA: TGTGCCAGCAGTTTAGACAGGCCAAGCAATCAGCCCCAGCATTTT
J gene: TRBJ2-1; clone size: .; V gene: TRBV5-1; D gene: TRBD2; CDR3 protein: CASSLAPGLAGSSYNEQFF; CDR3 DNA: TGCGCCAGCAGCTTGGCACCGGGACTAGCGGGAAGCTCCTACAATGAGCAGTTCTTC
J gene: TRBJ2-2; clone size: .; V gene: TRBV2; D gene: .; CDR3 protein: CATKWDTNTGELFF; CDR3 DNA: TGTGCCACAAAGTGGGACACAAACACCGGGGAGCTGTTTTTT
J gene: TRBJ2-7; clone size: .; V gene: TRBV5-5; D gene: TRBD1; CDR3 protein: CASSLGQGLPYEQYF; CDR3 DNA: TGTGCCAGCAGCTTGGGACAGGGCCTGCCCTACGAGCAGTACTTC
J gene: TRBJ1-1; clone size: once; V gene: TRBV9; D gene: .; CDR3 protein: CASSPRENTEAFF; CDR3 DNA: TGTGCCAGCAGCCCCCGGGAGAACACTGAAGCTTTCTTT
J gene: TRBJ2-1; clone size: .; V gene: TRBV12-3/TRBV12-4; D gene: .; CDR3 protein: CASSSQGINEQFF; CDR3 DNA: TGTGCCAGCAGTTCCCAGGGAATCAATGAGCAGTTCTTC
J gene: TRBJ2-5; clone size: .; V gene: TRBV5-5; D gene: .; CDR3 protein: CASSFKTGLGQETQYF; CDR3 DNA: TGTGCCAGCAGCTTTAAGACGGGACTCGGCCAAGAGACCCAGTACTTC
J gene: TRBJ2-7; clone size: .; V gene: TRBV7-7; D gene: .; CDR3 protein: CASSSPRVALYEQYF; CDR3 DNA: TGTGCTAGCAGCTCCCCCCGGGTAGCACTCTACGAGCAGTACTTC
J gene: TRBJ2-7; clone size: .; V gene: TRBV6-6; D gene: TRBD1; CDR3 protein: CASSYQGQGAYEQYF; CDR3 DNA: TGTGCCAGCAGTTACCAGGGACAGGGGGCCTACGAGCAGTACTTC
J gene: TRBJ2-2; clone size: .; V gene: TRBV7-9; D gene: TRBD1; CDR3 protein: CACRGPANTGELFF; CDR3 DNA: TGTGCATGCAGGGGGCCCGCGAACACCGGGGAGCTGTTTTTT
J gene: TRBJ1-1; clone size: few; V gene: TRBV6-5; D gene: .; CDR3 protein: CASQRGDLNTEAFF; CDR3 DNA: TGTGCCAGCCAACGCGGCGATTTGAACACTGAAGCTTTCTTT
J gene: TRBJ1-1; clone size: .; V gene: TRBV7-2; D gene: .; CDR3 protein: CASSSLRDIQLPNTEAFF; CDR3 DNA: TGTGCCAGCAGCTCCCTCCGGGACATCCAATTACCGAACACTGAAGCTTTCTTT
J gene: TRBJ1-5; clone size: .; V gene: TRBV4-1; D gene: .; CDR3 protein: CASRERVSSQDQPQHF; CDR3 DNA: TGCGCCAGCAGGGAGAGGGTAAGTAGCCAAGATCAGCCCCAGCATTTT
J gene: TRBJ2-1; clone size: .; V gene: TRBV24-1; D gene: .; CDR3 protein: CATSDFEGNTYNEQFF; CDR3 DNA: TGTGCCACCAGTGATTTTGAGGGAAATACCTACAATGAGCAGTTCTTC
J gene: TRBJ2-3; clone size: few; V gene: TRBV11-2; D gene: TRBD2; CDR3 protein: CASSLPRTSGTDTQYF; CDR3 DNA: TGTGCCAGCAGCTTACCCCGGACTAGCGGCACAGATACGCAGTATTTT
J gene: TRBJ2-1; clone size: .; V gene: TRBV5-1; D gene: TRBD2; CDR3 protein: CASSLAGTSGYNEQFF; CDR3 DNA: TGCGCCAGCAGCTTGGCTGGGACTAGCGGTTACAATGAGCAGTTCTTC
J gene: TRBJ2-7; clone size: .; V gene: TRBV4-1; D gene: TRBD1; CDR3 protein: CASTKEYRTGTNEQYF; CDR3 DNA: TGCGCCAGCACCAAGGAGTATAGGACAGGGACAAACGAGCAGTACTTC
J gene: TRBJ2-1; clone size: .; V gene: TRBV12-5; D gene: TRBD2; CDR3 protein: CASGRGTSGRAGGEQFF; CDR3 DNA: TGTGCTAGTGGTCGCGGGACTAGCGGGAGGGCCGGAGGGGAGCAGTTCTTC
J gene: TRBJ2-1; clone size: .; V gene: TRBV7-2; D gene: .; CDR3 protein: CASSFVNEQFF; CDR3 DNA: TGTGCCAGCAGCTTCGTCAATGAGCAGTTCTTC
J gene: TRBJ1-2; clone size: .; V gene: TRBV2; D gene: TRBD1; CDR3 protein: CASSARDRGGGYTF; CDR3 DNA: TGTGCCAGCAGTGCCCGGGACAGGGGCGGTGGCTACACCTTC
J gene: TRBJ1-5; clone size: .; V gene: TRBV2; D gene: .; CDR3 protein: CASGGRGNSNQPQHF; CDR3 DNA: TGTGCCAGCGGCGGGCGGGGCAATAGCAATCAGCCCCAGCATTTT
J gene: TRBJ2-7; clone size: .; V gene: TRBV4-2; D gene: TRBD2; CDR3 protein: CASSPLSAGDSYEQYF; CDR3 DNA: TGTGCCAGCAGCCCCCTCTCAGCGGGGGACTCCTACGAGCAGTACTTC
J gene: TRBJ2-2; clone size: .; V gene: TRBV5-1; D gene: .; CDR3 protein: CASSGGALTGELFF; CDR3 DNA: TGCGCCAGCAGCGGGGGGGCATTGACCGGGGAGCTGTTTTTT
J gene: TRBJ2-5; clone size: .; V gene: TRBV25-1; D gene: TRBD1; CDR3 protein: CASSDRQGGETQYF; CDR3 DNA: TGTGCCAGCAGTGATCGACAGGGGGGAGAGACCCAGTACTTC
J gene: TRBJ2-4; clone size: .; V gene: TRBV28; D gene: .; CDR3 protein: CASSSPLGQLRNIQYF; CDR3 DNA: TGTGCCAGCAGTTCCCCACTGGGGCAGCTAAGGAACATTCAGTACTTC
J gene: TRBJ1-2; clone size: .; V gene: TRBV4-2; D gene: .; CDR3 protein: CASSQEGGNAYGYTF; CDR3 DNA: TGTGCCAGCAGCCAAGAAGGAGGTAACGCTTATGGCTACACCTTC